This T cell receptor beta chain was sequenced for a study of cytomegalovirus exposure and HLA in healthy donors. Across the study: The study placed 80% to 90% of its approximately 430 genotyped donors in the Caucasian-associated ancestry cluster. Study outcomes and limitations: TCR beta V segments were, for the most part, productive about 87% or about 30% of the time in an earlier analysis. Serostatus for CMV was the only available immune exposure information.

CDR3 length equals 17 residues. Germline V gene sequence: CDR1 SQVTM, CDR2 ANQGSEA. V lost 4 bases, J lost 8 bases, and 18 bases stayed unmatched. Note on this clone: What it binds is not known.

Researchers ran the PCR with 60 Vbeta and 13 Jbeta primers. Produced via immunoSEQ multiplex PCR; TCRdb's table is partial and in-frame only. This sample has about 100,000 clones, with 85% to 90% found just once. The chain has TRBV29-1 and TRBJ2-1; 9 bases match TRBD2. This receptor was obtained from a young man in good health and CMV-seronegative. Sequencing input: PBMCs. CDR3 loop: CSVATPRASGIPDEQFF. The CDR3 DNA sequence: TGCAGCGTTGCAACCCCGCGGGCTAGCGGGATCCCTGATGAGCAGTTCTTC.